This TCR beta chain was identified in a study of blood T cell repertoires in COVID-19. Measured with immunoSEQ multiplex PCR; TCRdb has only the in-frame clones, and not every one. The table has around 250,000 clones, about 84% seen once. CDR1 is LNHDA, CDR2 SQIVND, per germline (reference sequence). The CDR3 has 17 amino acids. V dropped 7 bases and J dropped 2; count of bases not matched to a gene: 12. In this sample, this clone turned up once. The sequence came from a man at least 80 years old with acute or convalescent COVID-19. The sample taken for sequencing was peripheral blood. The rearrangement links TRBV19 to TRBJ2-5; 11 bases fit TRBD2. The CDR3: CASTSGVLAGGQETQYF. The CDR3 bases are TGTGCCAGTACTTCAGGGGTCCTAGCGGGGGGTCAAGAGACCCAGTACTTC.